This record concerns one T cell receptor (beta chain) sequence. Its antigen remains unidentified. The data were obtained in a study of OX40 agonist ivuxolimab in advanced cancers. Study summary: Therapy given before enrollment (anti-PD-1, anti-PD-L1 or anti-CTLA-4) was allowed, and roughly 41% had some.

Germline V gives CDR1 SGDLS, CDR2 YYNGEE. V was clipped by 0 bases and J by 4 bases; unmatched bases: 2. The CDR3 is 15 residues long. Study-level points and caveats: Among the nonresponders, some also had low normalized T-cell clonal expansion.

Profiling relied on immunoSEQ multiplex PCR, and the TCRdb table lists in-frame clones only, not all of them. Of about 79,000 clones in the sample, 75% to 95% were seen once. The chain combines TRBV9 with TRBJ2-3; TRBD2 agrees at 10 bases. The sequence derives from an adult with an advanced solid tumor such as melanoma, head and neck, liver or kidney cancer. The specimen was CD4+ or CD8+ T cells sorted from blood, collected in a trial of the OX40 agonist ivuxolimab. CDR3 region: CASSVGLAGPDTQYF. DNA for the CDR3: TGTGCCAGCAGCGTAGGACTAGCGGGCCCAGATACGCAGTATTTT.